The clone carrying this T cell receptor beta chain has only a few counts. The entry originates in a study of PD-L1 blockade in urothelial cancer. Described time point: pretreatment peripheral blood. Germline values: CDR1 LNHDA, CDR2 SQIVND (reference sequence). The CDR3 runs to 16 residues. The V and J ends lost 6 bases and 0 bases respectively, with 15 bases between them. Some clones are missing from TCRdb's copy, which holds only in-frame ones; the method was immunoSEQ multiplex PCR. The table includes roughly 95,000 clones, 87% detected once. Sample: PBMCs, taken around atezolizumab (anti-PD-L1) treatment. The chain recombines TRBV19 with TRBJ1-5; possibly TRBD1 for D (6 bases). The sequence came from a man in his sixties with urothelial cancer. CDR3 amino acids: CASSRGRFYSNQPQHF. CDR3 in DNA: TGTGCCAGTAGCAGGGGACGGTTTTATAGCAATCAGCCCCAGCATTTT.